One T cell receptor beta chain is described in this entry. It may be a read error: a sequence one base away is much more abundant. For TCRbeta, the library was prepared with unique molecular identifiers. A single record per CDR3 protein comes from TCRdb applying MiXCR to the PCR reads. The sample has some 250,000 distinct CDR3 sequences; about 12% are singletons. CDR3 length equals 15 residues. V lost 0 bases and J 6 bases, leaving 13 bases between the germline ends. Germline V gene sequence: CDR1 SGHRS, CDR2 YFSETQ. The sample comes from a study of T-cell reconstitution after alpha-beta-depleted transplantation in children.

The chain uses TRBV5-1 and TRBJ2-1; D is perhaps TRBD2 (6 bases). The origin of this receptor is a human donor who donated a stem cell graft to a child with acute lymphoblastic leukemia. The sequences come from PBMCs from the stem cell graft donor, collected from the stem cell graft. The CDR3 sequence is CASSLGIGGLNEQFF. As DNA, the CDR3 is TGCGCCAGCAGCTTGGGGATCGGGGGACTCAATGAGCAGTTCTTC.